This T cell receptor beta chain came from a study of blood T cell repertoires in COVID-19. As for the study in general: The United States, Italy and Spain were the sources of the acute and convalescent COVID-19 samples. PBMCs, B-cell-depleted T cells, or T cells provided the cDNA or gDNA that made up the material.

V shed 3 bases and J shed 0 bases, with 14 bases lying between them. Germline loops: CDR1 SGHDT, CDR2 YYEEEE. CDR3 length equals 16 residues. Original methodology: Using reference gene primer amplification, nucleated cell counts were estimated. The repertoire was sequenced with immunoSEQ multiplex PCR; TCRdb's copy has only in-frame clones and lacks some. V and J calls plus clone size are reproduced from that table; the DNA served to infer D and trimming. The sample has some 81,000 clones, about 95% seen once. The receptor was derived from a human donor with active COVID-19. The donor label of this sample is uncertain. Sequencing was done on a sample of peripheral blood. The gene calls are TRBV5-6 and TRBJ2-3, with D tentatively TRBD1 (6 bases). This CDR3 is CASSSRGHLSTDTQYF. As DNA, the CDR3 is TGTGCCAGCAGCTCCAGGGGCCACCTTAGCACAGATACGCAGTATTTT.